What follows are 22 T cell receptor beta chains derived from one specimen sequenced in a study of PD-L1 blockade in urothelial cancer. The method was immunoSEQ multiplex PCR; TCRdb's version includes in-frame clones alone and lacks a portion of them. This table holds roughly 120,000 clones, around 89% found once. Time point reported: peripheral blood 6 weeks after treatment start. Specimen: PBMCs, collected around atezolizumab (anti-PD-L1) treatment. The receptors were sampled from a man in his sixties with urothelial cancer.

The count of this clone is one. The chain has TRBV6-5 and TRBJ2-3; D is ambiguous. Per germline, CDR1 MNHEY and CDR2 SVGAGI. Between the trimmed V and J ends, which lost 0 bases and 4 bases, there was a span of 11 bases. The CDR3 spans 15 residues. Written as DNA, the CDR3 is TGTGCCAGCAGTTACTCGGAGTCGACTCCAGATACGCAGTATTTT. Translation gives CASSYSESTPDTQYF.

As to this clone: The germline gene is not matched at one end of the junction; a read error may be the cause. V is TRBV27 and J is TRBJ1-5; unclear D gene. Germline CDR1 MNHEY, CDR2 SMNVEV (reference sequence). This CDR3 has 13 amino acids. The CDR3 sequence is CASSLSLNQPQHF. The CDR3 region has the DNA TGTGCCAGCAGCTTATCCCTCAATCAGCCCCAGCATTTT.

A note on this clone: Relative to the germline gene, one junction end is altered; a read error may explain this. The chain uses TRBV6-1 and TRBJ1-2; perhaps TRBD1 as D (5 bases). The CDR3 consists of 14 residues. Germline V gene data show CDR1 as MNHNS and CDR2 as SASEGT. CDR3 in DNA: TGTGCCAGCAGTGAATCGGCCGGAGGGGTGGAGGTCCCCTTC. As protein: CASSESAGGVEVPF.

V usage is TRBV27 and J usage is TRBJ1-3; D possibly corresponds to TRBD1 (6 bases). In germline, CDR1 is MNHEY, CDR2 SMNVEV (reference sequence). Deletions cut 4 bases from V and 0 bases from J, with 10 bases between. The CDR3 contains 15 residues. CDR3 region: CASSSRGPSGNTIYF. CDR3 nucleotide sequence: TGTGCCAGCAGTTCCAGGGGCCCCTCTGGAAACACCATATATTTT.

The chain employs TRBV19 and TRBJ2-7; 7 bases fit TRBD2. The junction had 6 bases not matched to a gene; V was cut back by 6 bases and J by 4 bases. The CDR3 runs 13 residues. CDR1 LNHDA and CDR2 SQIVND come from the germline V gene (reference sequence). DNA of the CDR3: TGTGCCAGTAGATCGGGAGGAAGGTACGAGCAGTACTTC. This sequence encodes CASRSGGRYEQYF. The full variable domain, with the rest looked up from reference TRBV19 and TRBJ2-7, is DGGITQSPKYLFRKEGQNVTLSCEQNLNHDAMYWYRQDPGQGLRLIYYSQIVNDFQKGDIAEGYSVSREKKESFPLTVTSAQKNPTAFYLCASRSGGRYEQYFGPGTRLTVT.

The genes are TRBV5-1 and TRBJ2-2, with 13 bases fitting TRBD2. Trimming took 3 bases from V and 3 from J; bases not matched to a gene: 8. CDR3 length: 18 residues. The germline V gene encodes CDR1 SGHRS and CDR2 YFSETQ. This chain's CDR3 is CASSSGLAGLRHTGELFF. CDR3 nucleotide sequence: TGCGCCAGCAGCTCGGGACTAGCGGGATTGAGGCACACCGGGGAGCTGTTTTTT.

The gene calls are TRBV29-1 and TRBJ2-1; 9 bases are shared with TRBD2. CDR3 length: 13 amino acids. V trimming: 6 bases; J trimming: 9 bases; junction bases outside the gene matches: 9. CDR1 and CDR2 (germline): SQVTM, ANQGSEA. In DNA, the CDR3 is TGCAGCGTCGAGATCGATAGCGGGAGTGAGCAGTTCTTC. It encodes CSVEIDSGSEQFF.

V and J are TRBV7-2 and TRBJ2-1; possible D gene TRBD2, 6 bases. V lost 1 base, J lost 4 bases, and 17 bases lay in between. CDR3 length equals 17 residues. Germline V lookup: CDR1 SGHTA, CDR2 FQGNSA. The CDR3 DNA follows: TGTGCCAGCAGCTTAGGCTTAGAGGTGGGGACTTACAATGAGCAGTTCTTC. It yields the protein CASSLGLEVGTYNEQFF.

This clone was seen just once. V gene TRBV19 combines with J gene TRBJ1-5, with D hard to call. The CDR3 spans 14 residues. CDR1 and CDR2 from the germline V gene are LNHDA and SQIVND (reference sequence). Trimming removed 6 bases at V and 0 bases at J, with 9 bases between. This CDR3 reads CASSRIYSNQPQHF. The DNA of the CDR3 is TGTGCCAGTAGCAGGATTTATAGCAATCAGCCCCAGCATTTT.

The chain is built from TRBV10-3 and TRBJ2-5; a weak D match, TRBD1 (6 bases). V shed 0 bases and J shed 5 bases, with 10 bases lying between them. The CDR3 sequence is 14 residues long. Looked up from germline, CDR1 is ENHRY and CDR2 is SYGVKD. CDR3 residues: CAISESKGGETQYF. The CDR3 DNA sequence: TGTGCCATCAGTGAGTCGAAAGGGGGTGAGACCCAGTACTTC.

The J gene is TRBJ1-2, the V gene TRBV5-4, with 8 bases fitting TRBD1. CDR1 is SGHNT, CDR2 YYREEE, per germline (reference sequence). The CDR3 runs to 16 residues. Trimming at V came to 0 bases and at J to 2 bases, leaving 6 bases not matched to a gene. CDR3 residues: CASSLVGQDSNYGYTF. CDR3 DNA sequence: TGTGCCAGCAGCTTGGTGGGACAGGACTCGAACTATGGCTACACCTTC.

The J gene is TRBJ2-3, the V gene TRBV2; 11 nucleotides agree with TRBD1. The germline V gene encodes CDR1 SNHLY and CDR2 FYNNEI. This CDR3 spans 15 amino acids. The ends lost 0 bases at V and 11 bases at J; junction bases unmatched: 7. The CDR3 loop is CASSEAWTGGAGQYF. CDR3 in DNA: TGTGCCAGCAGTGAAGCGTGGACAGGGGGCGCGGGGCAGTATTTT.

This clone was seen a few times. This chain connects TRBV2 to TRBJ2-7; D call uncertain. V lost 6 bases to trimming and J lost 0 bases, with 9 bases between them. CDR3 size: 13 residues. Germline CDR1 and CDR2: SNHLY and FYNNEI. CDR3 loop: CASRTLSSYEQYF. CDR3 nucleotide sequence: TGTGCCAGCAGGACACTTAGCTCCTACGAGCAGTACTTC.

This chain uses TRBV19 with TRBJ2-3, with no clear D. Germline V CDR1 and CDR2: LNHDA, SQIVND (reference sequence). CDR3 length: 14 residues. V shed 1 base and J shed 2 bases, with 7 bases lying between them. DNA for the CDR3: TGTGCCAGTAGTATAGGGGCATCCACAGATACGCAGTATTTT. Translation gives CASSIGASTDTQYF. Combining the CDR3 with reference TRBV19 and TRBJ2-3 gives the whole variable domain DGGITQSPKYLFRKEGQNVTLSCEQNLNHDAMYWYRQDPGQGLRLIYYSQIVNDFQKGDIAEGYSVSREKKESFPLTVTSAQKNPTAFYLCASSIGASTDTQYFGPGTRLTVL.

CDR3: CASSSGGAQYF. CDR3 coding DNA: TGTGCCAGCAGCTCGGGTGGAGCCCAGTACTTC. The chain is built from TRBV11-1 and TRBJ2-5; D remains ambiguous. The germline V and J ends were trimmed by 4 bases and 9 bases, with 9 bases remaining between them. This CDR3 is 11 amino acids long. Germline CDR1 and CDR2: SGHAT and FQDESV (reference sequence). The full variable domain, its missing parts supplied by reference TRBV11-1 and TRBJ2-5, is EAEVAQSPRYKITEKSQAVAFWCDPISGHATLYWYRQILGQGPELLVQFQDESVVDDSQLPKDRFSAERLKGVDSTLKIQPAELGDSAMYLCASSSGGAQYFGPGTRLLVL.

This chain joins TRBV27 and TRBJ1-1; perhaps TRBD1 as D (5 bases). V was pared by 7 bases and J by 1 base, with 13 bases between. CDR1 is MNHEY and CDR2 is SMNVEV in the germline V gene (reference sequence). The CDR3 has 14 residues. CDR3 DNA sequence: TGTGCCAGCACCCCTCGGGGGAGGAACACTGAAGCTTTCTTT. This sequence encodes CASTPRGRNTEAFF.

This chain joins TRBV27 and TRBJ2-5; the D is unclear. CDR1 and CDR2 (germline): MNHEY, SMNVEV (reference sequence). With 6 bases removed from V and 5 bases from J, the gap between germline ends came to 16 bases. The CDR3 runs to 14 residues. The CDR3 here is CASSPFEAGETQYF. The CDR3, as DNA: TGTGCCAGCAGCCCTTTCGAGGCCGGGGAGACCCAGTACTTC.

The chain employs TRBV28 and TRBJ2-1; 8 bases are shared with TRBD2. There are 14 residues in the CDR3. Unmatched junction bases numbered 9, after V lost 4 bases and J lost 10 bases. Per the germline V gene, CDR1 is MDHEN and CDR2 is SYDVKM. CDR3 coding DNA: TGTGCCAGCAGTTCCCCGGGAGGGATAGTCGAGCAGTTCTTC. Translation: CASSSPGGIVEQFF.

The chain has TRBV12-2 and TRBJ2-7; the D segment call TRBD1 is taken from the table without a DNA check. TRBV12-2 is flagged as a pseudogene. This CDR3 contains 13 residues. This CDR3 is CASHRDRGYEQYF. CDR3 DNA sequence: TGTGCAAGTCACCGGGACAGGGGCTACGAGCAGTACTTC.

The V and J genes are TRBV7-8 and TRBJ1-2, with D possibly being TRBD1 (6 bases). CDR1 is SGHVS, CDR2 FQNEAQ, per germline. V lost 1 base and J lost 5, with 8 bases in between. CDR3 length: 13 residues. The CDR3 sequence: CASSLDREYGYTF. DNA of the CDR3: TGTGCCAGCAGCTTAGACAGGGAGTATGGCTACACCTTC.

CDR3 sequence reads: CATKGLDNQPQHF. The CDR3 DNA sequence: TGTGCCACCAAGGGGCTGGACAATCAGCCCCAGCATTTT. The chain links TRBV28 to TRBJ1-5; tentative D call: TRBD1 (5 bases). V was pared by 10 bases and J by 3 bases, with 13 bases between. CDR1 and CDR2 (germline): MDHEN, SYDVKM. This CDR3 has 13 residues.

This rearrangement joins TRBV7-6 to TRBJ2-3; 12 bases are shared with TRBD2. The CDR3 has 17 amino acids. V lost 2 bases, J lost 4 bases, and 7 bases stayed unmatched. CDR1 and CDR2 (germline): SGHVS, FNYEAQ. The CDR3 is CASSLRTSGIVADTQYF. The CDR3 DNA sequence: TGTGCCAGCAGCTTAAGGACTAGCGGGATTGTTGCAGATACGCAGTATTTT.